This record looks at one TCR beta chain sequence and its context. The sample originates from a study of control samples from healthy donors and cancer patients. This CDR3 has 19 amino acids. With 0 bases clipped from V and 1 base from J, the junction kept 10 bases outside the gene matches. Germline-derived CDR1 and CDR2 are LGHNA and YNFKEQ. Measured with immunoSEQ multiplex PCR; TCRdb has only the in-frame clones, and not every one. The top ten hold almost 1.5% of the sample, which has fewer than 200,000 clones, 90% to 95% seen once. The receptor comes from a man aged 18 to 29 in good health. J is TRBJ2-3 and V is TRBV4-2; TRBD2 agrees at 10 bases. Sequenced: blood. In nucleotides, the CDR3 is TGTGCCAGCAGCCAAGATCCCCAGCGGGGGGGCACCGGCACAGATACGCAGTATTTT. This gives the protein CASSQDPQRGGTGTDTQYF.